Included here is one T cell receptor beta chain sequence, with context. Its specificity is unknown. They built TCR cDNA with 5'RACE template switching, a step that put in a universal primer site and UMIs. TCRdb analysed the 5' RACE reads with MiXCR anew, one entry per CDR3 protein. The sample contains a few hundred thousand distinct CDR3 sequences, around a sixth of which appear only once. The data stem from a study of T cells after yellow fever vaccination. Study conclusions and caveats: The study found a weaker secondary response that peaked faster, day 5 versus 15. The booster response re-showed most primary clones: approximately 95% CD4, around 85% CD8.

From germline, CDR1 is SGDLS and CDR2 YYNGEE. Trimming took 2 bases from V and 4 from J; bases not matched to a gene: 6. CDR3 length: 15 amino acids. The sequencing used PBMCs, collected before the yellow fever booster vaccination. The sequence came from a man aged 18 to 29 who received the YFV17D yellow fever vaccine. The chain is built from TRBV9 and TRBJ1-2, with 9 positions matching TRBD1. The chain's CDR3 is CASSVGTGTLYGYTF. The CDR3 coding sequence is TGTGCCAGCAGCGTGGGGACAGGGACCCTCTATGGCTACACCTTC. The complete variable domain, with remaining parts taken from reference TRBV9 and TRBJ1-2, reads DSGVTQTPKHLITATGQRVTLRCSPRSGDLSVYWYQQSLDQGLQFLIQYYNGEERAKGNILERFSAQQFPDLHSELNLSSLELGDSALYFCASSVGTGTLYGYTFGSGTRLTVV.